These T cell receptor beta chains were read from a single sample in a study of T cell repertoires in cytomegalovirus infection. TCRdb re-called the reads through MiXCR, storing one row per CDR3 protein. The sample records roughly 920,000 distinct CDR3 sequences, about 33% being singletons. These receptors have no known antigen. The source material was cultured CD8+ T cells from PBMCs, sampled from culture after CMV antigen stimulation. All receptors come from a human donor in good health (CMV status not recorded). Some clones in this sample may be carry-over from other donors' samples. Each CDR3 is given without its conserved first and last residue. Fields, in order: V gene, J gene, CDR3 protein.

V gene: TRBV7-6; J gene: TRBJ2-3; CDR3 protein: ASSLGGGSDTQY
V gene: TRBV7-2; J gene: TRBJ2-3; CDR3 protein: ASSPRDYRGDTQY
V gene: TRBV7-9; J gene: TRBJ2-5; CDR3 protein: ASSSRLEGLAGLQETQY
V gene: TRBV5-1; J gene: TRBJ2-7; CDR3 protein: ASSYDRVYEQY
V gene: TRBV12-3/TRBV12-4; J gene: TRBJ2-7; CDR3 protein: ASSLSAGGLYEQY
V gene: TRBV20-1; J gene: TRBJ2-5; CDR3 protein: SAQGLAGGILSGTAIQY
V gene: TRBV15; J gene: TRBJ2-3; CDR3 protein: ATSSLAGGPTGTDTQY
V gene: TRBV19; J gene: TRBJ2-1; CDR3 protein: VSQTRGEGNEQF
V gene: TRBV12-3/TRBV12-4; J gene: TRBJ1-1; CDR3 protein: ARPLGDWGGTEAF
V gene: TRBV29-1; J gene: TRBJ1-1; CDR3 protein: SVEGPREGNTEAF